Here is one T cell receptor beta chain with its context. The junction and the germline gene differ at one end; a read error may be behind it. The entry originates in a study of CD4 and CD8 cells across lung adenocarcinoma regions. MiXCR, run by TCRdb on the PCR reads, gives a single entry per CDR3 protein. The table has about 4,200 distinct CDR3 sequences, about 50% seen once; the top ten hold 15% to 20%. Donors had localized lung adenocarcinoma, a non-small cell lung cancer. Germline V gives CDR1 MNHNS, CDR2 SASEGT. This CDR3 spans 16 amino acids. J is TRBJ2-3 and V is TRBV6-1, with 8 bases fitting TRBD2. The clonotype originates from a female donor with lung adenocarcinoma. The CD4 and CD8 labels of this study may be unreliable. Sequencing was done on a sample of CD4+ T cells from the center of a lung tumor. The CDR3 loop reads CPSSVSSGRDTNTQYF. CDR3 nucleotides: TGTCCCAGCAGTGTTTCGAGCGGGAGAGACACAAATACGCAGTATTTT.